The clone carrying this T cell receptor (beta chain) was recorded a few times. Time point noted: pre-sensitization, week 0. Specified treatment: therapeutic diphenylcyclopropenone sensitization with weekly scalp DPC. The record originates from a study of human T cells and chemical hapten exposure. This CDR3 has 15 residues. The ends were cut back, 5 bases at V and 4 bases at J, with 16 bases in the middle. Per the study methods: There were a median of around 97,000 TCRs per sample, with a range from roughly 23,224 to 750,000. MiXCR, run by TCRdb on the RACE reads, gives a single entry per CDR3 protein. The V and J calls here are based on TCRdb, not the publication. The sample has more than 300,000 distinct CDR3 sequences, over 5% seen once; the top ten hold over 7%.

The TCR comes from a woman aged 18 to 35 with alopecia areata. Some clones in this sample may be carry-over from other donors' samples. This sequence joins TRBV12-3 or TRBV12-4 and TRBJ2-3, with TRBD2 as a possible D gene (6 bases). This specimen was whole blood, taken in connection with sensitization to the hapten diphenylcyclopropenone (DPC). CDR3 sequence (DNA): TGTGCCAGCAGTAGCAGAATCGGGGGATCAGATACGCAGTATTTT. Amino acids: CASSSRIGGSDTQYF.